This T cell receptor (beta chain) was found in a study of T cells expressing NK-cell markers. Background on the study: Beta-chain profiling covered CD3+CD56+NKG2C+, CD3+CD56+NKG2C- and CD3+CD56-NKG2C+ sorted subsets. The sequencing cohort of eight donors included seven HCMV-seropositive individuals and one seronegative individual.

TCRdb reprocessed the 5' RACE reads, keeping one entry per CDR3 protein, no DNA. Recorded for this sample: 250,000 to 300,000 distinct CDR3 sequences. About this clonotype: Antigen specificity is unknown.

Notes on the study in general: The contribution of dominant NKG2C+ clonotypes to CD8+ T cells in roughly 6 donors was roughly 1.0-7.0%.

Germline V gene lookup returns CDR1 MNHNS and CDR2 SASEGT. The CDR3 sequence is 11 residues long. The TCR sequence derives from a man between 18 and 35 years old in good health. The chain carries TRBV6-1 and TRBJ2-1; TCRdb returns TRBD1, unconfirmable since there is no DNA. Sequencing was carried out using blood T cells: a sorted CD56 or NKG2C T cell subset, CD4+ or CD8+ T cells, or bulk PBMC T cells (not recorded which). CDR3 region: CASSPGQGGFF.